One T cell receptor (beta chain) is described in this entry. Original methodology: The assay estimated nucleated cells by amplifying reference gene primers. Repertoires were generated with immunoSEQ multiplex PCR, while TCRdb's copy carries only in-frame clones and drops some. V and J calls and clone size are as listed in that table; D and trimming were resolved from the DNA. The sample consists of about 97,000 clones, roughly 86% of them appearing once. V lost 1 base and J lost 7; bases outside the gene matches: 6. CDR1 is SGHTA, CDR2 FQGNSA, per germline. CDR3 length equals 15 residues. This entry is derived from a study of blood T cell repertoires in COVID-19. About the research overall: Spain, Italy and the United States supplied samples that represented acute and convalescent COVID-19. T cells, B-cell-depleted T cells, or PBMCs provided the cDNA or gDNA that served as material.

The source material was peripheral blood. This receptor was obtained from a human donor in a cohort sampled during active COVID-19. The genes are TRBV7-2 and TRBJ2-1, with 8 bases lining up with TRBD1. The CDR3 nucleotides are TGTGCCAGCAGCTTAGGGACAGGGAGGTGGAATGAGCAGTTCTTC. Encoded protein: CASSLGTGRWNEQFF.